The clone carrying this T cell receptor beta chain was observed a handful of times. From the 5' RACE reads, TCRdb called clonotypes with MiXCR, one entry per CDR3 protein. This sample yields some 240,000 distinct CDR3 sequences, of which roughly 3.3% are seen a single time; around 3.3% belongs to the top ten. This sample is part of a study of T cells after yellow fever vaccination. Germline loops: CDR1 MDHEN, CDR2 SYDVKM. The CDR3 is made up of 13 amino acids. Germline trimming cut 6 bases from V and 4 bases from J; bases unmatched to any gene: 5. The sample here was CD4+ T cells sorted from PBMCs, taken 10 days after the yellow fever booster vaccination. V and J are TRBV28 and TRBJ1-1, with 7 bases aligning to TRBD1. This clonotype originated in a man aged 18 to 29 who received the YFV17D yellow fever vaccine. CDR3: CASRNRGGTEAFF. DNA of the CDR3: TGTGCCAGCAGGAACAGGGGCGGCACTGAAGCTTTCTTT.